This T cell receptor (beta chain) was retrieved from a study of cytomegalovirus exposure and HLA in healthy donors. The donors belonged to the roughly 110-subject validation cohort, separate from the approximately 700-subject first cohort. The method was immunoSEQ multiplex PCR; TCRdb's version includes in-frame clones alone and lacks a portion of them. The table records tens of thousands of clones, under 95% of them present only once. CDR3 size: 17 residues. CDR1 and CDR2 (germline): GTSNPN, SVGIG (reference sequence). Trimming took 0 bases from V and 7 from J, leaving 21 bases between them. The clonotype originates from a woman in her thirties in good health and CMV-seropositive. This chain links TRBV30 with TRBJ1-4, with TRBD1 as a possible D gene (6 bases). The sequenced material came from PBMCs. The CDR3 DNA reads as TGTGCCTGGAGTGTGGGGTCTCTAGGGGGTGGCGGTGAAAAACTGTTTTTT. Translated: CAWSVGSLGGGGEKLFF.